These T cell receptor beta chains were read from a single sample in a study of cytomegalovirus exposure and HLA in healthy donors. Libraries were prepared by immunoSEQ multiplex PCR; TCRdb keeps only in-frame clonotypes and omits some of them. The sample gives 200,000 to 250,000 clones, over 80% of which show up once; 1.1% is in the top ten. The sample was PBMCs. The receptors were sampled from a woman aged 18-35 years in good health and CMV-seronegative. Both conserved end residues are part of each CDR3. The D gene is left open where the match is weak. Not every row has a clone size; where given, it reads once, few, many or a size class.

size: -
V: TRBV6-5
J: TRBJ2-1
D: -
DNA: TGTGCCAGCAGTTATCGGGAATTTACCTACAATGAGCAGTTCTTC
CDR3: CASSYREFTYNEQFF

size: -
V: TRBV5-4
J: TRBJ1-1
D: TRBD1
DNA: TGTGCCAGCACTCGGACAGGGGCGATGAACACTGAAGCTTTCTTT
CDR3: CASTRTGAMNTEAFF

size: -
V: TRBV30
J: TRBJ1-4
D: -
DNA: TGTGCCTGGAGTGTGGGTAGGGGTGGGGAAAAACTGTTTTTT
CDR3: CAWSVGRGGEKLFF

size: -
V: TRBV25-1
J: TRBJ1-1
D: TRBD1
DNA: TGTGCCAGCAGCCTGACAGGGGGCGCAGCTTTCTTT
CDR3: CASSLTGGAAFF

size: -
V: TRBV20-1
J: TRBJ1-2
D: -
DNA: TGCAGTGCTAGAGAGACTAGTCACACCTTC
CDR3: CSARETSHTF

size: -
V: TRBV5-4
J: TRBJ2-7
D: -
DNA: TGTGCCAGCAGCTTGGTCCCGACGGGAGTATCGGGGGAGCAGTACTTC
CDR3: CASSLVPTGVSGEQYF

size: once
V: TRBV19
J: TRBJ2-7
D: -
DNA: TGTGCCAGTAGTATTGCAGGCGACGAGCAGTACTTC
CDR3: CASSIAGDEQYF

size: -
V: TRBV30
J: TRBJ2-5
D: TRBD2
DNA: TGTGCCTGGAGAACTAGCGGGAGGGAGACCCAGTACTTC
CDR3: CAWRTSGRETQYF

size: -
V: TRBV19
J: TRBJ2-2
D: -
DNA: TGTGCCAGTAGGAGTACGAGGCTAGCCGACACCGGGGAGCTGTTTTTT
CDR3: CASRSTRLADTGELFF

size: -
V: TRBV4-2
J: TRBJ1-4
D: TRBD1
DNA: TGTGCCAGCAGCCACGGACAGGGAACGGCAACTAATGAAAAACTGTTTTTT
CDR3: CASSHGQGTATNEKLFF

size: -
V: TRBV28
J: TRBJ1-5
D: TRBD1
DNA: TGTGCCAGCAGTTTTCCGGGACAGGGCAATCAGCCCCAGCATTTT
CDR3: CASSFPGQGNQPQHF

size: -
V: TRBV28
J: TRBJ2-7
D: -
DNA: TGTGCCAGCAGCCCCTTTTCTATCGGACTGCCCTACGAGCAGTACTTC
CDR3: CASSPFSIGLPYEQYF

size: -
V: TRBV7-8
J: TRBJ2-3
D: -
DNA: TGTGCCAGCAGCTTAGGGGGCGCGGGGGATACGCAGTATTTT
CDR3: CASSLGGAGDTQYF

size: -
V: TRBV19
J: TRBJ2-5
D: -
DNA: TGTGCCAGTAGCCAGGGCTTCGGGACAAGGCAGACCCAGTACTTC
CDR3: CASSQGFGTRQTQYF

size: -
V: TRBV2
J: TRBJ2-7
D: TRBD2
DNA: TGTGCCAGCAGTAGGACTAGCGGGGCCTACGAGCAGTACTTC
CDR3: CASSRTSGAYEQYF

size: once
V: TRBV6-4
J: TRBJ1-2
D: -
DNA: TGTGCCAGCAGTGACCGGGGGGACTATGGCTACACCTTC
CDR3: CASSDRGDYGYTF

size: -
V: TRBV4-1
J: TRBJ1-5
D: -
DNA: TGCGCCAGCAGCCAAGCGGGTTTCAATCAGCCCCAGCATTTT
CDR3: CASSQAGFNQPQHF

size: -
V: TRBV5-6
J: TRBJ2-1
D: -
DNA: TGTGCCAGCAGCTTGGTAAGTCGACAGAGTACTGGTGAGCAGTTCTTC
CDR3: CASSLVSRQSTGEQFF

size: -
V: TRBV27
J: TRBJ1-2
D: TRBD1
DNA: TGTGCCAGCAGTTTAACAGGGGACTATGGCTACACCTTC
CDR3: CASSLTGDYGYTF

size: -
V: TRBV4-2
J: TRBJ1-1
D: -
DNA: TGTGCCAGCACCCCTTCGGGGGAGATGAACACTGAAGCTTTCTTT
CDR3: CASTPSGEMNTEAFF

size: -
V: TRBV9
J: TRBJ2-6
D: TRBD1
DNA: TGTGCCAGCAGCCAGGACAGGACTGGGGCCAACGTCCTGACTTTC
CDR3: CASSQDRTGANVLTF

size: -
V: TRBV6-1
J: TRBJ2-7
D: TRBD1
DNA: TGTGCCAGCAGTGATATGGGGGACAGGGGGCACGACGAGCAGTACTTC
CDR3: CASSDMGDRGHDEQYF

size: -
V: TRBV30
J: TRBJ1-4
D: -
DNA: TGTGCCTGGAGTTTGTCTCGAGCCACCGGGGGAAAACTGTTTTTT
CDR3: CAWSLSRATGGKLFF

size: few
V: TRBV30
J: TRBJ2-1
D: -
DNA: TGTGCCTGGAGTGCCATTTCTCGCGCTGATGAGCAGTTCTTC
CDR3: CAWSAISRADEQFF

size: -
V: TRBV10-3
J: TRBJ1-2
D: -
DNA: TGTGCCATCAGTGGCGCAGGGTCGTTTCGGACCTATGGCTACACCTTC
CDR3: CAISGAGSFRTYGYTF

size: -
V: TRBV18
J: TRBJ1-2
D: -
DNA: TGTGCCAGCTCACCAGTGGGACGAGCCGGGGGTGACACCTTC
CDR3: CASSPVGRAGGDTF

size: once
V: TRBV11-2
J: TRBJ2-1
D: TRBD2
DNA: TGTGCCAGCAGCTTGGGAGTGGGGGCTAGCGGGCACAATGAGCAGTTCTTC
CDR3: CASSLGVGASGHNEQFF

size: -
V: TRBV11-1
J: TRBJ2-1
D: TRBD2
DNA: TGTGCCAGCAGCCCCGGGACTAGCGGCAACAATGAGCAGTTCTTC
CDR3: CASSPGTSGNNEQFF

size: -
V: TRBV15
J: TRBJ2-3
D: TRBD1
DNA: TGTGCCACCAGCAGGACAGGGGAACAAGATACGCAGTATTTT
CDR3: CATSRTGEQDTQYF

size: -
V: TRBV11-2
J: TRBJ1-5
D: -
DNA: TGTGCCAGCAGCTTAGTGGGCCAAAGCAATCAGCCCCAGCATTTT
CDR3: CASSLVGQSNQPQHF

size: -
V: TRBV10-1
J: TRBJ2-1
D: TRBD2
DNA: TGCGCCAGCAGTGAGTCGGGGTCGGGGGGGAGGCAGAGCCATGAGCAGTTCTTC
CDR3: CASSESGSGGRQSHEQFF

size: -
V: TRBV11-2
J: TRBJ1-1
D: TRBD1
DNA: TGTGCCAGCAGCGAAGACAGGGGCCCGAACACTGAAGCTTTCTTT
CDR3: CASSEDRGPNTEAFF

size: -
V: TRBV9
J: TRBJ2-7
D: -
DNA: TGTGCCAGCAGCGGTCGGACTAACACCTACGAGCAGTACTTC
CDR3: CASSGRTNTYEQYF

size: -
V: TRBV7-9
J: TRBJ1-1
D: -
DNA: TGTGCCAGCAGCTTAGGGCTACAGGGTGGGGCAGCTTTCTTT
CDR3: CASSLGLQGGAAFF

size: once
V: TRBV30
J: TRBJ1-2
D: -
DNA: TGTGCCTGGAGTGCACCGGTCTATGGCTACACCTTC
CDR3: CAWSAPVYGYTF

size: once
V: TRBV10-2
J: TRBJ2-3
D: TRBD2
DNA: TGCGCCAGCAGTGGTACTCTAGCGGGAGGGCCAGGGGTAGGCCGCACAGATACGCAGTATTTT
CDR3: CASSGTLAGGPGVGRTDTQYF

size: few
V: TRBV9
J: TRBJ2-3
D: -
DNA: TGTGCCAGCAGCCCCCGCGAGGGCACAGATACGCAGTATTTT
CDR3: CASSPREGTDTQYF

size: -
V: TRBV19
J: TRBJ1-5
D: -
DNA: TGTGCCAGTAGGGCCCGAGCTTGGGCAGGTGATTTTGGGCAGCCCCAGCATTTT
CDR3: CASRARAWAGDFGQPQHF

size: -
V: TRBV5-5
J: TRBJ2-1
D: TRBD1
DNA: TGTGCCAGCAGCTGGACAGGCGTTGAGCAGTTCTTC
CDR3: CASSWTGVEQFF

size: -
V: TRBV11-3
J: TRBJ2-1
D: TRBD2
DNA: TGTGCCAGCAGCCCAGACCTTAGCGGGGCCTACAATGAGCAGTTCTTC
CDR3: CASSPDLSGAYNEQFF

size: few
V: TRBV5-4
J: TRBJ2-1
D: -
DNA: TGTGCCAGCAGCCAAGAATCCGGAGGGGGGGGGAATGAGCAGTTCTTC
CDR3: CASSQESGGGGNEQFF

size: -
V: TRBV7-9
J: TRBJ1-1
D: -
DNA: TGTGCCAGCAGCGTACCGGGATTGAACACTGAAGCTTTCTTT
CDR3: CASSVPGLNTEAFF

size: once
V: TRBV19
J: TRBJ2-5
D: -
DNA: TGTGCCAGTAGTCCCCTAGCCCCGGACTTCTTAGAGACCCAGTACTTC
CDR3: CASSPLAPDFLETQYF

size: -
V: TRBV5-1
J: TRBJ1-2
D: -
DNA: TGCGCCAGCAGAGCACAGGACGGTGGATATGGCTACACCTTC
CDR3: CASRAQDGGYGYTF

size: -
V: TRBV11-3
J: TRBJ2-1
D: -
DNA: TGTGCCAGCAGCCGATATAGACGGGACAATGAGCAGTTCTTC
CDR3: CASSRYRRDNEQFF

size: -
V: TRBV5-1
J: TRBJ1-2
D: -
DNA: TGCGCCAGCAGTCCTGAACGGTTTTCCTATGGCTACACCTTC
CDR3: CASSPERFSYGYTF

size: -
V: TRBV5-1
J: TRBJ1-5
D: -
DNA: TGCGCCAGCAGCAGGGGCCCCCCGACGGAGCCCCAGCATTTT
CDR3: CASSRGPPTEPQHF

size: -
V: TRBV27
J: TRBJ2-1
D: TRBD1
DNA: TGTGCCAGCAGTTTGAGGGGGCTGGCAAATGAGCAGTTCTTC
CDR3: CASSLRGLANEQFF

size: -
V: TRBV18
J: TRBJ1-1
D: TRBD1
DNA: TGTGCCAGCTCACCTGACAGGGGGCGCAGAAACACTGAAGCTTTCTTT
CDR3: CASSPDRGRRNTEAFF

size: -
V: TRBV9
J: TRBJ2-2
D: TRBD2
DNA: TGTGCCAGCAGACCCCCGGGACTAGACGACACCGGGGAGCTGTTTTTT
CDR3: CASRPPGLDDTGELFF

size: -
V: TRBV5-1
J: TRBJ1-1
D: -
DNA: TGCGCCAGCAGTGCTTTAGGCCCGGGAGGACAGATCATGAACACTGAAGCTTTCTTT
CDR3: CASSALGPGGQIMNTEAFF

size: -
V: TRBV28
J: TRBJ2-7
D: TRBD2
DNA: TGTGCCAGCAGCCGACCGGGACTAGGGTCCTACGAGCAGTACTTC
CDR3: CASSRPGLGSYEQYF

size: -
V: TRBV21-1
J: TRBJ1-2
D: -
DNA: TGTGCCAGCAGCAAGGCCACGCGGGGCTACACCTTC
CDR3: CASSKATRGYTF

size: few
V: TRBV28
J: TRBJ2-3
D: -
DNA: TGTGCCAGCAGTGTGGACTACCCGTTCACAGATACGCAGTATTTT
CDR3: CASSVDYPFTDTQYF

size: -
V: TRBV5-1
J: TRBJ2-1
D: -
DNA: TGCGCCAGCAGCTTGATTGGGCGGGTTTTGAATGAGCAGTTCTTC
CDR3: CASSLIGRVLNEQFF